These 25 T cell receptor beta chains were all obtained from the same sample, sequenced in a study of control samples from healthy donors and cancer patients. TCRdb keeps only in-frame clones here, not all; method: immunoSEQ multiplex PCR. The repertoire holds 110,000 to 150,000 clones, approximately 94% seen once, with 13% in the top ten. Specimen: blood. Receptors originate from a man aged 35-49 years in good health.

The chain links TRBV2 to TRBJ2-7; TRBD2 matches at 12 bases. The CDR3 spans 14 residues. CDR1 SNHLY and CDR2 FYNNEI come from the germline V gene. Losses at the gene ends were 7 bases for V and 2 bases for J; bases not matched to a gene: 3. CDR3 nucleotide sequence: TGTGCCAGCACTGGGACTAGCGGGCCCTACGAGCAGTACTTC. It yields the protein CASTGTSGPYEQYF.

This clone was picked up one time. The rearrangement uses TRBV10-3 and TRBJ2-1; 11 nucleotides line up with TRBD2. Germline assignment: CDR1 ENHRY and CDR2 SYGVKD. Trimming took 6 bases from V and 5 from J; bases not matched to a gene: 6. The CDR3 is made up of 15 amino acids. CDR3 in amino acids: CAISATSGVNNEQFF. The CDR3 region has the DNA TGTGCCATCAGCGCGACTAGCGGGGTTAACAATGAGCAGTTCTTC.

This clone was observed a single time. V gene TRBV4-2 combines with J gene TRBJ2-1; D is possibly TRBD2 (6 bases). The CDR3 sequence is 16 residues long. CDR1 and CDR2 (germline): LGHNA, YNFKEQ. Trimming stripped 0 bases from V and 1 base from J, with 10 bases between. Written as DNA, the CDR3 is TGTGCCAGCAGCCAAGAGGGGAGGAGGTCCTACAATGAGCAGTTCTTC. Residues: CASSQEGRRSYNEQFF.

The CDR3 loop reads CASTLRTAGLVGELFF. Here the CDR3 DNA reads TGTGCCAGTACCCTTCGCACAGCAGGGTTGGTCGGGGAGCTGTTTTTT. The V call is TRBV19, the J call TRBJ2-2; possibly TRBD1 for D (5 bases). This CDR3 spans 16 amino acids. The germline V gene has CDR1 LNHDA and CDR2 SQIVND (reference sequence). Trimming took off 7 bases at V and 7 bases at J, with 22 bases between the two ends.

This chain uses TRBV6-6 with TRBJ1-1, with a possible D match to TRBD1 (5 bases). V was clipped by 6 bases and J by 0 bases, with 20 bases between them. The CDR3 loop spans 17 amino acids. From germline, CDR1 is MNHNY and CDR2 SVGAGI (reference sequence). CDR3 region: CASSRQRSPLLNTEAFF. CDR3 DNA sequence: TGTGCCAGCAGCCGACAGCGCTCACCGTTATTGAACACTGAAGCTTTCTTT.

CDR3: CASSISSGVHNEQFF. The CDR3 nucleotides read TGTGCCAGTAGTATATCTAGCGGGGTCCACAATGAGCAGTTCTTC. This chain uses TRBV19 with TRBJ2-1, with 9 nucleotides matching TRBD2. The V segment lost 2 bases and the J segment 5 bases; nucleotides outside the gene matches: 4. CDR1 is LNHDA, CDR2 SQIVND, per germline (reference sequence). The CDR3 totals 15 residues.

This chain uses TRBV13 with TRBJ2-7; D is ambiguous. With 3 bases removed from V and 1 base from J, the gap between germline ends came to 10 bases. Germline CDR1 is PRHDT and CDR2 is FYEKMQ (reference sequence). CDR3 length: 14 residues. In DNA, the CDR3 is TGTGCCAGCAGCTTTTCAGACGGATCCTACGAGCAGTACTTC. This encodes CASSFSDGSYEQYF.

CDR3 in DNA: TGTGCCAGCAGTCTCAAGGGCGGCTATGGCTACACCTTC. It specifies CASSLKGGYGYTF. V usage is TRBV12-3 or TRBV12-4 and J usage is TRBJ1-2; D call uncertain. V shed 5 bases and J shed 4 bases, with 11 bases lying between them. This CDR3 comprises 13 residues.

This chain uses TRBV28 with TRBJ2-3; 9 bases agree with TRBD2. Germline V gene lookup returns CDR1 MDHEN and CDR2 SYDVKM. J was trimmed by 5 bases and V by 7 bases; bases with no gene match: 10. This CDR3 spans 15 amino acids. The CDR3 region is CASKGREGLKDTQYF. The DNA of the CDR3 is TGTGCCAGCAAAGGGCGGGAGGGCCTAAAAGATACGCAGTATTTT.

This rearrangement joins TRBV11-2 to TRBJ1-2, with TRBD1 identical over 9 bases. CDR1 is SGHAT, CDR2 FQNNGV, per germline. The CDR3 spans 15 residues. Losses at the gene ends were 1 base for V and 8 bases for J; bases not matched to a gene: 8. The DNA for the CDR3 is TGTGCCAGCAGCTTAGTCGTTGGGACAGGGTACGGCTACACCTTC. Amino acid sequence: CASSLVVGTGYGYTF.

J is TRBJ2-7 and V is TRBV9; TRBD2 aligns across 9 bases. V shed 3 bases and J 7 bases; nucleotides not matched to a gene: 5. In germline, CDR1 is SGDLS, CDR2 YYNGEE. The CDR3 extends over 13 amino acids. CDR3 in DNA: TGTGCCAGCAGCGGTCTAGCGGGGACTGAGCAGTACTTC. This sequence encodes CASSGLAGTEQYF.

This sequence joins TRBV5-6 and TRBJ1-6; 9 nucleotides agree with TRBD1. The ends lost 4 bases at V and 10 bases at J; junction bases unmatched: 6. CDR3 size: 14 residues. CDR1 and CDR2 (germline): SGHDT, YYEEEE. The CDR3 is CASSIGTGLSPLHF. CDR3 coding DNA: TGTGCCAGCAGCATTGGGACAGGGTTATCACCCCTCCACTTT.

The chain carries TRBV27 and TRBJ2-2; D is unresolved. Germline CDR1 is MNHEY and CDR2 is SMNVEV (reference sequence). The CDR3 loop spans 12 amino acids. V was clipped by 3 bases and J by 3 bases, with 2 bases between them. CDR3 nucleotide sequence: TGTGCCAGCAGTTTGGACACCGGGGAGCTGTTTTTT. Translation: CASSLDTGELFF.

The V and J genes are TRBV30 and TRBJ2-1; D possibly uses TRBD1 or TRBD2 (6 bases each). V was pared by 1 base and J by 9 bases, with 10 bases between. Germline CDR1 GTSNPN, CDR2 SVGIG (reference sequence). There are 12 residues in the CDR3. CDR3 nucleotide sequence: TGTGCCTGGAGTGGGGGGGCGGGTGAGCAGTTCTTC. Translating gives CAWSGGAGEQFF.

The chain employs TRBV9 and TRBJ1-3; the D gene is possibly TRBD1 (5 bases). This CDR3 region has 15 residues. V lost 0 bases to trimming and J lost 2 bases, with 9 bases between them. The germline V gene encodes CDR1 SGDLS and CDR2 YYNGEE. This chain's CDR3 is CASSVDGGTGNTIYF. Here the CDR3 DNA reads TGTGCCAGCAGCGTAGATGGGGGGACTGGAAACACCATATATTTT.

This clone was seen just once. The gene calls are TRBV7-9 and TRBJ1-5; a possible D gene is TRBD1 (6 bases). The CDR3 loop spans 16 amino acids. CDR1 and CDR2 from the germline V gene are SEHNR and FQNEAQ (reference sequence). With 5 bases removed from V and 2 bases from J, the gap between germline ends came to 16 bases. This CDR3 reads CASSQTGRGGNQPQHF. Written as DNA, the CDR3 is TGTGCCAGCAGCCAAACGGGCAGGGGAGGCAATCAGCCCCAGCATTTT.

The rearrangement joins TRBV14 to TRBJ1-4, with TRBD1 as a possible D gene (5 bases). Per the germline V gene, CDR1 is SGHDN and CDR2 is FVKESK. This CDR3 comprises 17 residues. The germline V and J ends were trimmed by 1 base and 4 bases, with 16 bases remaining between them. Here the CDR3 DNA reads TGTGCCAGCAGCCAAGTCTTCGAGGGACCGATTAATGAAAAACTGTTTTTT. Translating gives CASSQVFEGPINEKLFF. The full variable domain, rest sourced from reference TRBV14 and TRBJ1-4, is EAGVTQFPSHSVIEKGQTVTLRCDPISGHDNLYWYRRVMGKEIKFLLHFVKESKQDESGMPNNRFLAERTGGTYSTLKVQPAELEDSGVYFCASSQVFEGPINEKLFFGSGTQLSVL.

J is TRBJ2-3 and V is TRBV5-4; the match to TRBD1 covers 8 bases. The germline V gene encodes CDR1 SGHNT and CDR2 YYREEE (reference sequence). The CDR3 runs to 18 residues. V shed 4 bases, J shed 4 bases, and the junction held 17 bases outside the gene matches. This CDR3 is CASSLIPPGQGSPDTQYF. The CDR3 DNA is TGTGCCAGCAGCCTAATACCTCCAGGACAGGGTTCTCCAGATACGCAGTATTTT.

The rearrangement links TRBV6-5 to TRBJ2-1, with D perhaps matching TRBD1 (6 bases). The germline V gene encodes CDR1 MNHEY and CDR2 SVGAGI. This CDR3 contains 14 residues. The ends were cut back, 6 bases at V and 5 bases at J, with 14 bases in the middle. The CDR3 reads CASRTWDKDNEQFF. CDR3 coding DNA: TGTGCCAGCAGAACTTGGGACAAGGACAATGAGCAGTTCTTC.

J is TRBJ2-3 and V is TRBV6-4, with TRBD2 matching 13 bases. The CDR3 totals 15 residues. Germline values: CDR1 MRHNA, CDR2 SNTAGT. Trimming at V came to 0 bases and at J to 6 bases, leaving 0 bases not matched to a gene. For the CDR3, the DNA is TGTGCCAGCAGTGACTCGACTAGCGGGGGGGATACGCAGTATTTT. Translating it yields CASSDSTSGGDTQYF.

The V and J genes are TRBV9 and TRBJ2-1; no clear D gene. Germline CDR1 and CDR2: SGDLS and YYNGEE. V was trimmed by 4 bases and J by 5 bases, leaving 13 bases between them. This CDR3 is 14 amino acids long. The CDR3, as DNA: TGTGCCAGCAGCTCACTATTAAAGGACAATGAGCAGTTCTTC. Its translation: CASSSLLKDNEQFF.

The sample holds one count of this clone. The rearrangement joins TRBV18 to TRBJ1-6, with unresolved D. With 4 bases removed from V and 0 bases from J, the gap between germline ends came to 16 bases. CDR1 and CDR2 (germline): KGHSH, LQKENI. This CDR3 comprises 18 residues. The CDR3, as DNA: TGTGCCAGCTCACTCTGGGAGGGCCTTAGCTCCTATAATTCACCCCTCCACTTT. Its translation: CASSLWEGLSSYNSPLHF.

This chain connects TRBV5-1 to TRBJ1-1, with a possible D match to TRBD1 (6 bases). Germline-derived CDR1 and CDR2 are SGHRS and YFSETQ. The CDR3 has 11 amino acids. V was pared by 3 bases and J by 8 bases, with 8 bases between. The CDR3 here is CASSWGTEAFF. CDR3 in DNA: TGCGCCAGCAGCTGGGGGACAGAAGCTTTCTTT.

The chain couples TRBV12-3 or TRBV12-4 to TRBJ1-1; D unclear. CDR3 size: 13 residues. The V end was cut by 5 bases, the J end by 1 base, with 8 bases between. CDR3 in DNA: TGTGCCAGCAGTCCCGTCCCGAACACTGAAGCTTTCTTT. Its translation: CASSPVPNTEAFF.

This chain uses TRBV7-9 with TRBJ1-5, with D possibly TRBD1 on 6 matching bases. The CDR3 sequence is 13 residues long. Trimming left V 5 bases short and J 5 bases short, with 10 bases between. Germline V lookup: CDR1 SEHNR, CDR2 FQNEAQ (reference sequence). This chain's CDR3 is CASSRQVDQPQHF. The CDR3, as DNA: TGTGCCAGCAGCCGACAGGTTGATCAGCCCCAGCATTTT.